This paragraph reports one T cell receptor beta chain. This clonotype was detected a few times. This receptor's antigen is unknown. The input lacks base qualities; no much larger clone sits a single base away. Receptors were amplified or captured by 5' RACE. The sequencing machine was a NextSeq 500. The TCR library protocol attached unique molecular identifiers to individual cDNA molecules to correct for sequencing error and PCR bias. Both TCR alpha and beta chains were sequenced, and tight co-correlation was observed between alpha and beta sequence abundances in each sample. Under the source paper's analysis protocol: Decombinator V4 was used to annotate TCR sequences for V gene, J gene and CDR3. TCRs were defined as expanded if a significant change between any two time points was detected under a Poisson model with p below 0.0001. TCR abundances were normalised to the total number of TCRs sequenced per sample and expressed as counts per million. VDJdb, accessed 1 November 2021, was searched for CMV, EBV and SARS-CoV-2 annotated TCRs, with TCRs annotated for multiple antigens excluded. TCRdb's own reprocessing of the public reads used fastp at Q25 and MiXCR and kept productive beta chains. Here each entry gathers all rows of one CDR3 protein and keeps the most common genes and DNA. These V and J calls are TCRdb output, not the study's own analysis. This sample is represented by 60,000 to 75,000 distinct CDR3 sequences; 10% to 15% of them were singletons. The ten biggest clones cover approximately 6.4% of the sample.

This was a case-control study nested in a cohort of healthcare workers in London, UK, who had nasopharyngeal swab PCR tests and blood samples taken every week. Healthcare workers were enrolled in the week of the UK lockdown, from 23 to 31 March 2020, and were followed every week for up to roughly 15 weeks. This sample was included in a study of early T cells in non-severe SARS-CoV-2 infection (dated by TCRdb to the early 2020s). Background for the entire study: TCR sequencing used bulk RNA from unsorted whole blood, so alpha and beta chains could not be paired. The investigation overall reported the following: VDJdb matching was skewed toward anti-spike CD8 responses and likely underestimated virus-specific expansions, missing private and CD4 specificities.

The source material was whole blood. This clonotype was obtained from an adult who was a healthcare worker with PCR-confirmed SARS-CoV-2 infection or an uninfected control (not recorded which).

The CDR3 sequence is CASSQPIAGGLDTQYF. The DNA reads as follows: TGCGCCAGCAGCCAGCCCATAGCGGGAGGCTTAGATACGCAGTATTTT. The chain couples TRBV4-1 to TRBJ2-3; 10 central bases correspond to TRBD2. CDR1 and CDR2 were assigned from the germline V gene as MGHRA and YSYEKL. The CDR3 goes from the cysteine to the phenylalanine over 16 residues. The entry retains the CDR3 DNA only, 48 bases that are in frame from base 1. Germline trimming amounts to 3 bases on V and 5 bases on J, with 8 as the count of junction bases outside the gene matches.